A single sample gave rise to the 27 T cell receptor beta chains below, sequenced in a study of shared T cell receptors in the human thymus. Sequenced by immunoSEQ multiplex PCR; TCRdb stores in-frame clones only, minus some. The sample has 630,000 or so clones; around 87% are singletons. This sample also belongs to another study, concerning human thymus T cells.

Sequenced: thymocytes. All receptors derive from a boy in the first two years of life with a congenital heart defect.

The V call is TRBV5-6, the J call TRBJ1-1; TRBD1 agrees at 7 bases. Germline V gene sequence: CDR1 SGHDT, CDR2 YYEEEE. J gave up 0 bases and V 7 bases, and 18 bases lay outside the gene matches. The CDR3 is 18 amino acids. CDR3 DNA: TGTGCCAGCGAACTTAGCCCAGAGGGGGCTACCGTGAACACTGAAGCTTTCTTT. Protein: CASELSPEGATVNTEAFF.

The chain couples TRBV6-4 to TRBJ2-1; TRBD2 might be the D (5 bases). Trimming shortened V by 3 bases and J by 5 bases, and 17 bases separated the two germline ends. Germline loops: CDR1 MRHNA, CDR2 SNTAGT. The CDR3 length is 16 residues. The CDR3 sequence is CASSETSGVPNNEQFF. The CDR3 coding sequence is TGTGCCAGCAGTGAAACGAGCGGAGTACCTAACAATGAGCAGTTCTTC.

The rearrangement uses TRBV5-6 and TRBJ2-1; 9 bases fit TRBD2. Per germline, CDR1 SGHDT and CDR2 YYEEEE. Trimming took 4 bases from V and 7 from J; bases not matched to a gene: 9. The CDR3 runs 15 residues. As DNA, the CDR3 is TGTGCCAGCAGCCGTCCTCGCGGGGGGGCTAATGAGCAGTTCTTC. This encodes CASSRPRGGANEQFF. Drawing the rest from reference TRBV5-6 and TRBJ2-1, the complete variable domain is DAGVTQSPTHLIKTRGQQVTLRCSPKSGHDTVSWYQQALGQGPQFIFQYYEEEERQRGNFPDRFSGHQFPNYSSELNVNALLLGDSALYLCASSRPRGGANEQFFGPGTRLTVL.

This clone was found a few times. The chain employs TRBV28 and TRBJ2-2; tentatively, D is TRBD1 (6 bases). Germline-derived CDR1 and CDR2 are MDHEN and SYDVKM. V was trimmed by 5 bases and J by 1 base, leaving 8 bases between them. This CDR3 comprises 14 residues. CDR3 bases: TGTGCCAGCAGTCGACAGGTGAACACCGGGGAGCTGTTTTTT. Its translation: CASSRQVNTGELFF.

The chain employs TRBV14 and TRBJ2-1, with 10 positions matching TRBD2. Germline trimming cut 2 bases from V and 0 bases from J; bases unmatched to any gene: 10. Germline V CDR1 and CDR2: SGHDN, FVKESK. The CDR3 contains 19 residues. CDR3 residues: CASSQRLAGASPSYNEQFF. CDR3 bases: TGTGCCAGCAGCCAAAGACTAGCGGGTGCCTCCCCCTCCTACAATGAGCAGTTCTTC.

The chain couples TRBV5-1 to TRBJ2-1; 7 nucleotides match TRBD1. V dropped 4 bases and J dropped 4; count of bases not matched to a gene: 2. Germline CDR1 is SGHRS and CDR2 is YFSETQ. The CDR3 has 13 amino acids. The CDR3 DNA sequence: TGCGCCAGCAGCCTGGGACAGTACAATGAGCAGTTCTTC. This codes for CASSLGQYNEQFF.

The chain carries TRBV5-4 and TRBJ2-3; D not resolved. CDR1 and CDR2 from the germline V gene are SGHNT and YYREEE (reference sequence). The V end lost 4 bases, the J end lost 0 bases, and 12 bases lay between the germline ends. The CDR3 covers 15 residues. The CDR3, as DNA: TGTGCCAGCAGCCCCAGACTCAAAAGCACAGATACGCAGTATTTT. It yields the protein CASSPRLKSTDTQYF.

This chain joins TRBV14 and TRBJ2-2; 7 bases line up with TRBD2. Unmatched junction bases numbered 6, after V lost 1 base and J lost 1 base. Germline assignment: CDR1 SGHDN and CDR2 FVKESK. The CDR3 runs 17 residues. The CDR3 region is CASSQGPPGGNTGELFF. CDR3 DNA sequence: TGTGCCAGCAGCCAAGGTCCCCCGGGAGGGAACACCGGGGAGCTGTTTTTT.

The gene calls are TRBV5-1 and TRBJ2-7; 7 bases map to TRBD2. The CDR3 covers 14 residues. Germline V CDR1 and CDR2: SGHRS, YFSETQ. V lost 2 bases and J lost 3; bases outside the gene matches: 5. The CDR3, as DNA: TGCGCCAGCAGCTTAGATCCGGGGGGCTACGAGCAGTACTTC. Amino acids: CASSLDPGGYEQYF. The full variable domain, completed using reference TRBV5-1 and TRBJ2-7, is KAGVTQTPRYLIKTRGQQVTLSCSPISGHRSVSWYQQTPGQGLQFLFEYFSETQRNKGNFPGRFSGRQFSNSRSEMNVSTLELGDSALYLCASSLDPGGYEQYFGPGTRLTVT.

V usage is TRBV9 and J usage is TRBJ1-2, with 10 bases aligning to TRBD1. From germline, CDR1 is SGDLS and CDR2 YYNGEE. Losses at the gene ends were 3 bases for V and 7 bases for J; bases not matched to a gene: 6. The CDR3 loop spans 14 amino acids. CDR3 amino acids: CASSARQGAIGYTF. The CDR3 nucleotides are TGTGCCAGCAGCGCTCGACAGGGGGCAATTGGCTACACCTTC.

V and J are TRBV4-1 and TRBJ1-2; 8 bases line up with TRBD1. Germline CDR1 MGHRA, CDR2 YSYEKL. This CDR3 is 15 amino acids long. The trim removed 4 bases at V and 2 bases at J, leaving 6 bases unmatched. CDR3 in amino acids: CASSLNRGTNYGYTF. CDR3 nucleotide sequence: TGCGCCAGCAGCCTCAACAGGGGGACAAACTATGGCTACACCTTC.

The chain employs TRBV7-6 and TRBJ2-3; 13 bases line up with TRBD2. This CDR3 is 18 amino acids long. Germline V lookup: CDR1 SGHVS, CDR2 FNYEAQ. The ends lost 2 bases at V and 5 bases at J; junction bases unmatched: 10. CDR3 sequence: CASSLTSGRAPFVDTQYF. The CDR3 coding sequence is TGTGCCAGCAGCTTAACTAGCGGGAGGGCCCCGTTTGTAGATACGCAGTATTTT. The full variable domain, rest sourced from reference TRBV7-6 and TRBJ2-3, is GAGVSQSPRYKVTKRGQDVALRCDPISGHVSLYWYRQALGQGPEFLTYFNYEAQQDKSGLPNDRFSAERPEGSISTLTIQRTEQRDSAMYRCASSLTSGRAPFVDTQYFGPGTRLTVL.

CDR3 amino acids: CASSHPIAGSYNEQFF. The CDR3, as DNA: TGCGCCAGCAGCCATCCTATTGCTGGCTCCTACAATGAGCAGTTCTTC. V usage is TRBV4-3 and J usage is TRBJ2-1; D unresolved. This CDR3 spans 16 amino acids. Trimming took 3 bases from V and 0 from J, leaving 12 bases between them. The germline V gene has CDR1 LGHNA and CDR2 YSLEER.

V usage is TRBV7-6 and J usage is TRBJ2-2, with D possibly TRBD1 on 6 matching bases. This CDR3 is built from 15 residues. CDR1 is SGHVS and CDR2 is FNYEAQ in the germline V gene. Trimming removed 1 base from V and 7 bases from J, with 13 bases in between. The CDR3 loop reads CASSLVPGVGGELFF. The CDR3 DNA reads TGTGCCAGCAGCTTAGTTCCAGGGGTTGGCGGGGAGCTGTTTTTT.

This sequence joins TRBV7-8 and TRBJ2-5; weak D call: TRBD1 (5 bases). The J call may be mistaken, given a closer DNA end match to TRBJ2-7. Germline lookup yields CDR1 SGHVS and CDR2 FQNEAQ. This CDR3 comprises 14 residues. The DNA for the CDR3 is TGTGCCAGCAGCTTAAGGGCAGGGAACTACGAGCAGTACTTC. Its protein product is CASSLRAGNYEQYF.

The V gene is TRBV7-2, the J gene TRBJ1-4; 12 nucleotides agree with TRBD1. With 5 bases clipped from V and 6 bases from J, the junction kept 4 bases outside the gene matches. The CDR3 length is 15 residues. Germline V gene lookup returns CDR1 SGHTA and CDR2 FQGNSA. This CDR3 reads CASSPWDRGHEKLFF. The CDR3 bases are TGTGCCAGCAGCCCCTGGGACAGGGGGCATGAAAAACTGTTTTTT.

This clone was recorded only once. The chain's CDR3 is CAISETGGYGYTF. In nucleotides, the CDR3 is TGTGCCATCAGTGAGACAGGGGGCTATGGCTACACCTTC. The chain joins TRBV10-3 to TRBJ1-2; 8 bases fit TRBD1. The V and J ends lost 2 bases and 4 bases, in that order; junction bases with no gene match: 0. The CDR3 has 13 amino acids. The V gene's germline CDR1 is ENHRY and CDR2 SYGVKD.

CDR3 nucleotides: TGTGCCAGCAGCCCCTGGACAGGGGAGAGCTCCTACGAGCAGTACTTC. Amino acid sequence: CASSPWTGESSYEQYF. The chain recombines TRBV7-2 with TRBJ2-7; 9 bases agree with TRBD1. V lost 5 bases to trimming and J lost 0 bases; unmatched junction nucleotides: 8. Germline V gives CDR1 SGHTA, CDR2 FQGNSA. CDR3 length: 16 amino acids.

This clone was seen only once. This chain connects TRBV5-1 to TRBJ2-2, with D maybe TRBD1 (6 bases). Germline CDR1 is SGHRS and CDR2 is YFSETQ. V lost 10 bases and J lost 2, with 12 bases in between. The CDR3 is 13 residues long. The CDR3 region has the DNA TGCGCCCTCCGGGACATAAACACCGGGGAGCTGTTTTTT. This gives the protein CALRDINTGELFF. The full variable domain, with the rest looked up from reference TRBV5-1 and TRBJ2-2, is KAGVTQTPRYLIKTRGQQVTLSCSPISGHRSVSWYQQTPGQGLQFLFEYFSETQRNKGNFPGRFSGRQFSNSRSEMNVSTLELGDSALYLCALRDINTGELFFGEGSRLTVL.

The gene calls are TRBV7-9 and TRBJ2-1; 9 nucleotides align to TRBD1. V lost 4 bases and J lost 2; bases outside the gene matches: 3. The germline gives CDR1 SEHNR, CDR2 FQNEAQ (reference sequence). This CDR3 spans 15 amino acids. The CDR3 loop reads CASSSRDRAYNEQFF. The CDR3 DNA is TGTGCCAGCAGCTCCCGGGACAGGGCCTACAATGAGCAGTTCTTC.

This chain connects TRBV7-5 to TRBJ1-1; the D call TRBD1 from the table was never checked on the DNA. TRBV7-5 constitutes a pseudogene. This CDR3 has 14 residues. The CDR3: CVRSLGTGGTEAFF. The CDR3, as DNA: TGTGTCAGAAGCTTAGGGACAGGGGGCACTGAAGCTTTCTTT.

The gene calls are TRBV29-1 and TRBJ2-1; D might be TRBD2 (7 bases). The CDR3 consists of 16 residues. The germline CDR1 and CDR2 sequences are SQVTM and ANQGSEA. V was clipped by 0 bases and J by 1 base, with 13 bases between them. The CDR3 region has the DNA TGCAGCGTTGAAGATCCCCGGGGGGCTTCCTACAATGAGCAGTTCTTC. Its translation: CSVEDPRGASYNEQFF.

The count of this clone is one. The V and J genes are TRBV28 and TRBJ1-1, with 7 bases lining up with TRBD1. Germline CDR1 is MDHEN and CDR2 is SYDVKM. This CDR3 has 15 amino acids. Losses at the gene ends were 4 bases for V and 1 base for J; bases not matched to a gene: 6. CDR3 region: CASSYTGAKNTEAFF. CDR3 nucleotide sequence: TGTGCCAGCAGTTATACAGGGGCAAAGAACACTGAAGCTTTCTTT.

CDR3 DNA: TGCGCCAGCAGCCAAGAGCGACCCGGGACAGGGGGCAATCAGCCCCAGCATTTT. Its protein is CASSQERPGTGGNQPQHF. The J gene is TRBJ1-5, the V gene TRBV4-1, with TRBD1 matching over 10 bases. The CDR3 is 18 amino acids. Germline CDR1 and CDR2: MGHRA and YSYEKL. V shed 0 bases, J shed 2 bases, and the junction held 7 bases outside the gene matches.

The V and J genes are TRBV6-5 and TRBJ1-4; TRBD1 aligns across 10 bases. V gave up 6 bases and J gave up 8 bases; unmatched junction bases: 9. The CDR3 loop spans 15 amino acids. Germline CDR1 MNHEY, CDR2 SVGAGI. CDR3 region: CASRRKTGGGEKLFF. The CDR3 region has the DNA TGTGCCAGCAGGCGAAAGACAGGGGGCGGAGAAAAACTGTTTTTT.

The chain carries TRBV15 and TRBJ1-4, with TRBD1 matching over 7 bases. The CDR3 has 16 amino acids. The V gene end was trimmed by 5 bases and the J gene end by 8 bases; junction bases not matched to a gene: 14. Germline V gene lookup returns CDR1 LNHNV and CDR2 YYDKDF (reference sequence). CDR3 sequence: CATSVGKDRFREKLFF. CDR3 nucleotide sequence: TGTGCCACCAGCGTAGGAAAGGACAGGTTTCGGGAAAAACTGTTTTTT.

The genes are TRBV7-2 and TRBJ2-1; possibly TRBD2 for D (7 bases). Trimming shortened V by 8 bases and J by 3 bases, and 17 bases separated the two germline ends. This CDR3 is built from 15 residues. CDR1 SGHTA and CDR2 FQGNSA come from the germline V gene. The DNA for the CDR3 is TGTGCCAGCGAGAGGGGGGGCCCCGTCTACAATGAGCAGTTCTTC. It is translated as CASERGGPVYNEQFF.